The 15 T cell receptor beta chains reported below all come from one sample, sequenced in a study of blood T cell repertoires in COVID-19. The data were produced by immunoSEQ multiplex PCR, yet TCRdb's version contains in-frame clones alone and is incomplete. The sample holds around 120,000 clones; over 60% are singletons and the top ten take around 5.9%. The sequencing sample was made of peripheral blood. All receptors derive from a man between 65 and 85 years old with acute or convalescent COVID-19.

Notes on this clone: The junction departs from germline at one end; a sequencing error may be responsible. The chain joins TRBV6-5 to TRBJ1-1; unclear D gene. Germline CDR1 and CDR2: MNHEY and SVGAGI. The CDR3 runs to 14 residues. CDR3 nucleotides: TGTGCCAGCAGTTACCCACGTCCCAACGCCAAGTCAGAATTT. It encodes CASSYPRPNAKSEF.

V and J are TRBV3-1 (or the pseudogene TRBV3-2) and TRBJ2-7, with 9 bases identical to TRBD1. The CDR3 has 14 amino acids. With 6 bases clipped from V and 5 bases from J, the junction kept 8 bases outside the gene matches. The germline V gene encodes CDR1 LGHDT and CDR2 YNNKEL (reference sequence). CDR3 loop: CASSPAGTGNEQYF. In DNA, the CDR3 is TGTGCCAGCAGTCCGGCCGGGACAGGGAACGAGCAGTACTTC.

The rearrangement joins TRBV4-2 to TRBJ1-2; D unresolved. Germline CDR1 and CDR2: LGHNA and YNFKEQ. V was cut by 3 bases and J by 0 bases, with 11 bases left in between. This CDR3 comprises 15 residues. The DNA of the CDR3 is TGTGCCAGCAGCCAGCAGTCCGAAGCTAACTATGGCTACACCTTC. It is translated as CASSQQSEANYGYTF.

This clone was seen only once. The chain carries TRBV10-3 and TRBJ2-1; a weak D match, TRBD2 (5 bases). Germline V gene sequence: CDR1 ENHRY, CDR2 SYGVKD. The germline V and J ends were trimmed by 3 bases and 8 bases, with 11 bases remaining between them. This CDR3 spans 13 amino acids. Here the CDR3 DNA reads TGTGCCATCAGTGATTCGGTCGGGGATGAGCAGTTCTTC. As protein: CAISDSVGDEQFF.

The chain is built from TRBV7-2 and TRBJ1-2; D is unclear. In germline, CDR1 is SGHTA, CDR2 FQGNSA. The length of the CDR3 is 14 residues. Trimming took off 1 base at V and 8 bases at J, with 14 bases between the two ends. CDR3 sequence: CASSLGLRDSGYTF. CDR3 nucleotide sequence: TGTGCCAGCAGCTTAGGTTTACGGGATAGCGGCTACACCTTC.

This chain uses TRBV18 with TRBJ1-2; D not certain. Trimming took off 6 bases at V and 4 bases at J, with 12 bases between the two ends. The CDR3 is made up of 13 amino acids. Germline V gives CDR1 KGHSH, CDR2 LQKENI. The CDR3 region has the DNA TGTGCCAGCTCCCAGGAGCGGGCCTATGGCTACACCTTC. Amino acids: CASSQERAYGYTF.

The CDR3 DNA reads as TGTGCCAGCGGAAAGGACTACTATGGCTACACCTTC. It encodes CASGKDYYGYTF. This chain joins TRBV2 and TRBJ1-2; D call uncertain. This CDR3 is 12 amino acids long. The germline V and J ends were trimmed by 8 bases and 3 bases, with 10 bases remaining between them. CDR1 is SNHLY, CDR2 FYNNEI, per germline.

This chain joins TRBV18 and TRBJ2-1; TRBD1 matches 8 bases. The V gene's germline CDR1 is KGHSH and CDR2 LQKENI. The trim removed 6 bases at V and 14 bases at J, leaving 15 bases unmatched. This CDR3 spans 14 amino acids. CDR3 protein: CASSHGTGNPWEFF. The CDR3 DNA follows: TGTGCCAGCTCCCATGGGACAGGCAACCCGTGGGAGTTCTTC.

This clone was counted between two and nine times. Here the CDR3 reads CASSSGEKLFF. CDR3 nucleotides: TGTGCCAGCAGTTCAGGCGAAAAACTGTTTTTT. This chain links TRBV12-3 or TRBV12-4 with TRBJ1-4, with D uncertain. The V gene lost 4 bases and the J gene lost 8 bases, with 5 bases spanning the gap. This CDR3 region has 11 residues.

The chain carries TRBV18 and TRBJ1-3; 8 bases fit TRBD1. V dropped 5 bases and J dropped 0; count of bases not matched to a gene: 9. The germline V gene has CDR1 KGHSH and CDR2 LQKENI. The length of the CDR3 is 17 residues. The CDR3 spells CASSSTGTGSSGNTIYF. CDR3 DNA: TGTGCCAGCTCATCAACCGGGACAGGATCCTCTGGAAACACCATATATTTT. Full variable domain (missing parts from reference TRBV18 and TRBJ1-3): NAGVMQNPRHLVRRRGQEARLRCSPMKGHSHVYWYRQLPEEGLKFMVYLQKENIIDESGMPKERFSAEFPKEGPSILRIQQVVRGDSAAYFCASSSTGTGSSGNTIYFGEGSWLTVV.

V gene TRBV19 combines with J gene TRBJ1-5; D unresolved. V was pared by 7 bases and J by 4 bases, with 14 bases between. Germline V lookup: CDR1 LNHDA, CDR2 SQIVND (reference sequence). The CDR3 covers 14 residues. Here the CDR3 DNA reads TGTGCCAGTACGGAGGGATTACTGAATCAGCCCCAGCATTTT. Translation gives CASTEGLLNQPQHF.

The chain has TRBV5-6 and TRBJ1-6, with TRBD1 matching 8 bases. Germline trimming cut 4 bases from V and 7 bases from J; bases unmatched to any gene: 7. Per germline, CDR1 SGHDT and CDR2 YYEEEE. The CDR3 covers 15 residues. Here the CDR3 DNA reads TGTGCCAGCAGCGATCAGGGGGCGGGAAATTCACCCCTCCACTTT. It yields the protein CASSDQGAGNSPLHF.

The chain carries TRBV19 and TRBJ2-7, with 10 bases lining up with TRBD2. This CDR3 spans 15 amino acids. Germline CDR1 reads LNHDA; CDR2 reads SQIVND (reference sequence). Losses at the gene ends were 7 bases for V and 2 bases for J; bases not matched to a gene: 8. The CDR3 region has the DNA TGTGCCAGTAACCCAAGGACTAGCGGACCCTACGAGCAGTACTTC. This gives the protein CASNPRTSGPYEQYF.

The chain carries TRBV19 and TRBJ2-7, with a tentative D call TRBD1 (5 bases). Germline V gene data show CDR1 as LNHDA and CDR2 as SQIVND (reference sequence). The V and J ends lost 0 bases and 3 bases respectively, with 12 bases between them. CDR3 length equals 15 residues. The CDR3 coding sequence is TGTGCCAGTAGTATAGAACACAGGAGAATCTACGAGCAGTACTTC. It specifies CASSIEHRRIYEQYF.

V usage is TRBV20-1 and J usage is TRBJ2-1; maybe TRBD1 (6 bases). This CDR3 has 11 residues. Germline CDR1 reads DFQATT; CDR2 reads SNEGSKA (reference sequence). The CDR3 DNA is TGCAGCTCAGGGGATCTATATGAGCAGTTCTTC. The encoded protein is CSSGDLYEQFF.